These 21 T cell receptor beta chains originate from one sample sequenced in a study of kidney transplant recipient with SARS-CoV-2 infection. Each CDR3 protein is one row after TCRdb ran MiXCR on the reads. This table holds under 250,000 distinct CDR3 sequences, more than 25% found once. Source: a blood sample, taken at baseline and between days 110 and 120 from a kidney transplant recipient. All receptors come from a male patient younger than 45 who had COVID-19 and was a kidney transplant recipient. The graft donor may have given rise to some T cells.

This clonotype was recorded at least ten times. The chain links TRBV23-1 to TRBJ1-2, with D uncertain. TRBV23-1 carries the ORF label, with uncertain function. The CDR3 is 17 amino acids. Trimming removed 5 bases at V and 4 bases at J, with 23 bases between. CDR3 nucleotide sequence: TGCGCCAGCAGTTGTGCCCCGCTACGCAGAAAGACCTATGGCTACACCTTC. Translation gives CASSCAPLRRKTYGYTF.

Details on this clonotype: This may arise from a read error, as a much more abundant clone is one base away. This chain links TRBV13 with TRBJ2-1; no firm D call. The germline V gene has CDR1 PRHDT and CDR2 FYEKMQ (reference sequence). The CDR3 length is 17 residues. V was pared by 2 bases and J by 7 bases, with 21 bases between. CDR3 in amino acids: CASSLKFPEGPLNEQFF. The CDR3 DNA reads TGTGCCAGCAGCTTAAAGTTCCCGGAAGGGCCTTTAAATGAGCAGTTCTTC. Filled out from reference TRBV13 and TRBJ2-1, the complete variable domain reads AAGVIQSPRHLIKEKRETATLKCYPIPRHDTVYWYQQGPGQDPQFLISFYEKMQSDKGSIPDRFSAQQFSDYHSELNMSSLELGDSALYFCASSLKFPEGPLNEQFFGPGTRLTVL.

This clonotype was seen repeatedly, ten times or more. This chain connects TRBV12-3 or TRBV12-4 to TRBJ1-2, with no clear D. There are 17 residues in the CDR3. V shed 3 bases and J shed 4 bases, with 21 bases lying between them. DNA for the CDR3: TGTGCCAGCAGTTTTCCGAGCAGCTTCCGAAAGACCTATGGCTACACCTTC. Protein sequence: CASSFPSSFRKTYGYTF.

This clonotype was counted ten times or more. The rearrangement joins TRBV11-1 to TRBJ1-2; D gene ambiguous. This CDR3 is built from 17 residues. The germline V and J ends were trimmed by 5 bases and 4 bases, with 23 bases remaining between them. In germline, CDR1 is SGHAT, CDR2 FQDESV (reference sequence). CDR3 nucleotides: TGTGCCAGCAGCCGAGCGGGTAAGGCTGGAAAGACCTATGGCTACACCTTC. Translating gives CASSRAGKAGKTYGYTF.

This sequence joins TRBV21-1 and TRBJ2-3. TRBV21-1 is listed as a pseudogene. This CDR3 comprises 17 residues. The CDR3 protein is CAGSRVIATVMQDTQYF. In DNA form, the CDR3 reads TGTGCCGGCAGTAGGGTCATAGCTACAGTCATGCAAGATACGCAGTATTTT.

At least ten counts were recorded for this clonotype. V is TRBV7-6 and J is TRBJ1-2; D is uncertain. Trimming pared 4 bases from V and 4 bases from J, leaving 22 bases between. Germline CDR1 reads SGHVS; CDR2 reads FNYEAQ. The CDR3 has 17 residues. The CDR3 DNA is TGTGCCAGCAGCTGGTCGACTGAATCTCGAAAGACCTATGGCTACACCTTC. Encoded protein: CASSWSTESRKTYGYTF. The complete variable domain, with remaining parts taken from reference TRBV7-6 and TRBJ1-2, reads GAGVSQSPRYKVTKRGQDVALRCDPISGHVSLYWYRQALGQGPEFLTYFNYEAQQDKSGLPNDRFSAERPEGSISTLTIQRTEQRDSAMYRCASSWSTESRKTYGYTFGSGTRLTVV.

This clonotype was seen at least ten times. The CDR3: CASSQDLGREGDGYTF. The CDR3 coding sequence is TGCGCCAGCAGCCAAGATCTGGGCAGGGAGGGGGATGGCTACACCTTC. The chain links TRBV4-3 to TRBJ1-2, with D possibly TRBD1 on 6 matching bases. Germline V gene sequence: CDR1 LGHNA, CDR2 YSLEER. CDR3 length: 16 amino acids. The V end lost 0 bases, the J end lost 6 bases, and 17 bases lay between the germline ends.

This clonotype was observed many times. This chain connects TRBV7-9 to TRBJ1-4; TRBD1 matches 8 bases. CDR1 SEHNR and CDR2 FQNEAQ come from the germline V gene (reference sequence). Unmatched junction bases numbered 7, after V lost 5 bases and J lost 5 bases. The CDR3 runs to 15 residues. CDR3 coding DNA: TGTGCCAGCAGCCTCCGACAGGGGCGGAATGAAAAACTGTTTTTT. Protein product: CASSLRQGRNEKLFF.

This clonotype was found many times. The chain has TRBV10-3 and TRBJ1-2, with 10 positions matching TRBD1. V shed 7 bases and J 6 bases; nucleotides not matched to a gene: 11. The CDR3 runs to 15 residues. Per the germline V gene, CDR1 is ENHRY and CDR2 is SYGVKD. CDR3: CAINRDRGAEDGYTF. The CDR3 nucleotides read TGTGCCATCAACCGGGACAGGGGAGCTGAGGATGGCTACACCTTC.

This clonotype was detected many times. V is TRBV11-3 and J is TRBJ2-3, with 11 bases identical to TRBD2. The CDR3 has 16 residues. Trimming took 3 bases from V and 4 from J; bases not matched to a gene: 6. CDR1 and CDR2 from the germline V gene are SGHNT and YENEEA. Here the CDR3 reads CASSFGLAGASDTQYF. CDR3 DNA sequence: TGTGCCAGCAGCTTCGGACTAGCGGGTGCCTCAGATACGCAGTATTTT.

In its sample, this clonotype was seen many times. The chain joins TRBV6-2 or TRBV6-3 to TRBJ1-2; no clear D. V gave up 4 bases and J gave up 8 bases, with 20 bases separating them. Looked up from germline, CDR1 is MNHEY and CDR2 is SVGEGT. The CDR3 length is 15 residues. The CDR3 reads CASSFGPLGSWGYTF. The CDR3 DNA follows: TGTGCCAGCAGTTTCGGGCCCCTGGGGTCCTGGGGCTACACCTTC.

On this clonotype: Being one base from a much bigger clone, this may be a read error. This sequence joins TRBV30 and TRBJ1-6; 7 nucleotides align to TRBD1. Germline lookup yields CDR1 GTSNPN and CDR2 SVGIG (reference sequence). The CDR3 is made up of 14 amino acids. CDR3 protein: CAWSVHRGDSSLHF. CDR3 DNA sequence: TGTGCCTGGAGTGTACACAGGGGTGATTCATCCCTCCACTTT.

DNA of the CDR3: TGTGCCTGGAGGGGGACTGCCCAAGAGACCCAGTACTTC. This gives the protein CAWRGTAQETQYF. The chain carries TRBV30 and TRBJ2-5; maybe TRBD2 (6 bases). This CDR3 region has 13 residues. The V end lost 3 bases, the J end lost 1 base, and 9 bases lay between the germline ends. In germline, CDR1 is GTSNPN, CDR2 SVGIG (reference sequence).

The count of this clonotype is one. A much more abundant neighbour one base away suggests this may be a read error. The J gene is TRBJ1-2, the V gene TRBV21-1; TRBD1 is the table's D call and was not checked against the DNA. TRBV21-1 is a pseudogene segment. The CDR3 has 17 residues. CDR3 DNA sequence: TGTGCCAGCAGCAAAGCGAGGCGCCCGGGACAGGGGGGAGGCTACACCTTC. As protein: CASSKARRPGQGGGYTF.

This clonotype was observed at least ten times. This rearrangement joins TRBV7-3 to TRBJ2-3; D is uncertain. CDR3 length: 14 amino acids. Germline assignment: CDR1 SGHTA and CDR2 FQGTGA. Deletions cut 1 base from V and 1 base from J, with 6 bases between. The DNA of the CDR3 is TGTGCCAGCAGCTTAAATGAGGGCACAGATACGCAGTATTTT. It specifies CASSLNEGTDTQYF.

As to this clonotype: This clone may be a read error of a much larger clone one base away. The V call is TRBV6-5, the J call TRBJ2-2; D remains ambiguous. Germline CDR1 is MNHEY and CDR2 is SVGAGI. The CDR3 is 15 amino acids. This CDR3 is CAGSYGQTNTGELFF. The CDR3 DNA follows: TGTGCCGGCAGTTACGGGCAGACGAACACCGGGGAGCTGTTTTTT.

Comment on this clonotype: At one of its ends the junction is not consistent with the germline gene, which may arise from a read error. The chain combines TRBV5-4 with TRBJ1-1, with 9 bases identical to TRBD1. The V gene's germline CDR1 is SGHNT and CDR2 YYREEE (reference sequence). The CDR3 consists of 14 residues. The CDR3 sequence: CASSLGQGLSPAFF. The DNA of the CDR3 is TGTGCCAGCAGTTTGGGACAGGGACTCTCCCCAGCTTTCTTT.

This clonotype showed up just a few times. The genes are TRBV7-8 and TRBJ2-3, with 12 bases matching TRBD2. Germline V gene sequence: CDR1 SGHVS, CDR2 FQNEAQ. The CDR3 extends over 17 amino acids. Trimming removed 4 bases from V and 6 bases from J; junction bases left unmatched: 11. The CDR3 DNA sequence: TGTGCCAGCAGCTCCTTCCGACTAGCGGGAGTCAGGGATACGCAGTATTTT. It yields the protein CASSSFRLAGVRDTQYF.

This clonotype was counted at least ten times. The J gene is TRBJ1-6, the V gene TRBV2; 10 positions agree with TRBD1. The CDR3 is made up of 15 amino acids. V shed 6 bases and J 6 bases; nucleotides not matched to a gene: 5. The germline V gene encodes CDR1 SNHLY and CDR2 FYNNEI. The CDR3 nucleotides read TGTGCCAGCAGAAATAGACAGGGGGCTAATTCACCCCTCCACTTT. Protein sequence: CASRNRQGANSPLHF.

With regard to this clonotype: This may be a read error: a much more frequent sequence differs by one nucleotide. This rearrangement joins TRBV5-3 to TRBJ1-2, with unresolved D. TRBV5-3 is filed as an ORF, its function uncertain. Trimming took off 7 bases at V and 4 bases at J, with 23 bases between the two ends. This CDR3 contains 16 residues. The CDR3 DNA is TGTGCCAGATGCCTGTCAGTGGTGAGAAAGACCTATGGCTACACCTTC. It is translated as CARCLSVVRKTYGYTF.

This clonotype was seen many times. The chain employs TRBV5-6 and TRBJ2-7, with 11 bases aligning to TRBD1. V shed 4 bases and J 6 bases; nucleotides not matched to a gene: 3. CDR3 length: 13 residues. Germline values: CDR1 SGHDT, CDR2 YYEEEE. CDR3 coding DNA: TGTGCCAGCAGCCTAGGGACAGGGGGCGAGCAGTACTTC. Translated: CASSLGTGGEQYF.